This T cell receptor beta chain comes out of a study of OX40 agonist ivuxolimab in advanced cancers. In the study overall: Having had anti-PD-1, anti-PD-L1 or anti-CTLA-4 therapy before was allowed, and over 35% had some.

Generated by immunoSEQ multiplex PCR, the TCRdb table keeps only in-frame clones and is missing some. The table includes 70,000 to 95,000 clones, around 92% detected once. V was shortened by 5 bases and J by 0 bases, with 10 bases between the two germline ends. This CDR3 spans 14 amino acids. CDR1 and CDR2 (germline): SGHNT, YENEEA. The sequenced sample was CD4+ or CD8+ T cells sorted from blood, obtained in a trial of the OX40 agonist ivuxolimab. The source of this sequence is an adult with an advanced solid tumor such as melanoma, head and neck, liver or kidney cancer. The chain links TRBV11-3 to TRBJ1-1; D possibly corresponds to TRBD1 (5 bases). The CDR3 loop reads CASSAGTVNTEAFF. The CDR3 region has the DNA TGTGCCAGCAGCGCCGGGACGGTGAACACTGAAGCTTTCTTT.